These 20 T cell receptor beta chains were all obtained from the same sample, sequenced in a study of T cells after yellow fever vaccination. Using its own MiXCR run on the 5' RACE reads, TCRdb lists one record per CDR3 protein. Of about 340,000 distinct CDR3 sequences in the sample, 8.7% were seen once. The specimen was PBMCs, collected on the day of the first yellow fever vaccination. These receptors all stem from a man aged 18-30 years who received the YFV17D yellow fever vaccine.

This clonotype occurred many times. CDR3 sequence reads: CASSLLTGQTPLHF. The CDR3 bases are TGCGCCAGCAGCCTACTAACAGGGCAAACCCCCCTCCACTTT. The gene calls are TRBV5-1 and TRBJ1-6; TRBD1 might be the D (6 bases). This CDR3 spans 14 amino acids. Germline V gene data show CDR1 as SGHRS and CDR2 as YFSETQ. Trimming took off 4 bases at V and 13 bases at J, with 18 bases between the two ends.

This clonotype was observed a handful of times. The J gene is TRBJ2-5, the V gene TRBV20-1, with D perhaps TRBD2 (5 bases). Looked up from germline, CDR1 is DFQATT and CDR2 is SNEGSKA (reference sequence). This CDR3 has 12 residues. V lost 6 bases and J lost 5, with 13 bases in between. The CDR3 DNA reads as TGCAGTGCCCACTCGTCGGGGGAGACCCAGTACTTC. It codes for CSAHSSGETQYF.

The rearrangement uses TRBV3-1 and TRBJ1-4; TRBD1 aligns across 7 bases. The CDR3 has 17 amino acids. The germline gives CDR1 LGHDT, CDR2 YNNKEL (reference sequence). J was trimmed by 1 base and V by 11 bases; bases with no gene match: 16. The CDR3 spells CASCPRTGDITNEKLFF. The CDR3 bases are TGTGCCTCCTGCCCAAGAACAGGGGACATAACTAATGAAAAACTGTTTTTT.

The chain has TRBV20-1 and TRBJ2-5; 8 nucleotides match TRBD2. The junction had 5 bases not matched to a gene; V was cut back by 4 bases and J by 1 base. This CDR3 contains 14 residues. Germline V gene lookup returns CDR1 DFQATT and CDR2 SNEGSKA (reference sequence). The DNA of the CDR3 is TGCAGTGCTACTACCGGACTAGCCCAAGAGACCCAGTACTTC. This codes for CSATTGLAQETQYF.

The chain has TRBV5-5 and TRBJ2-1; 9 positions match TRBD1. This CDR3 comprises 13 residues. V trimming: 4 bases; J trimming: 8 bases; junction bases outside the gene matches: 4. CDR1 is SGHKS and CDR2 is YYEKEE in the germline V gene (reference sequence). In DNA form, the CDR3 reads TGTGCCAGCAGCCCACGGACAGGGGATGAGCAGTTCTTC. This encodes CASSPRTGDEQFF.

This clonotype was seen a few times. The chain recombines TRBV21-1 with TRBJ1-3. TRBV21-1 is deemed a pseudogene. The length of the CDR3 is 12 residues. The DNA of the CDR3 is TGTGCCAGCAGCAAAGAGGTGGACACCATATATTTT. Its translation: CASSKEVDTIYF.

This clonotype was counted between two and nine times. The genes are TRBV18 and TRBJ1-5; no firm D call. The germline V gene encodes CDR1 KGHSH and CDR2 LQKENI. V dropped 0 bases and J dropped 3 bases, with 6 bases sitting between them. This CDR3 spans 14 amino acids. The CDR3 bases are TGTGCCAGCTCACCACCAGAAATCAATCAGCCCCAGCATTTT. Its protein product is CASSPPEINQPQHF.

The table lists this clonotype with a few counts. The J gene is TRBJ2-2, the V gene TRBV10-3; a possible D gene is TRBD2 (6 bases). Trimming took off 3 bases at V and 7 bases at J, with 12 bases between the two ends. The CDR3 is 14 amino acids. Per the germline V gene, CDR1 is ENHRY and CDR2 is SYGVKD. The CDR3 DNA follows: TGTGCCATCAGTGAACGACTAGTGGGCGGGGAGCTGTTTTTT. This gives the protein CAISERLVGGELFF.

The chain couples TRBV4-1 to TRBJ2-2, with 9 positions matching TRBD2. This CDR3 comprises 15 residues. J gave up 1 base and V 7 bases, and 4 bases lay outside the gene matches. Germline values: CDR1 MGHRA, CDR2 YSYEKL. In nucleotides, the CDR3 is TGCGCCAGCACCCTAGCGGGGAAGAACACCGGGGAGCTGTTTTTT. The encoded protein is CASTLAGKNTGELFF.

This clonotype was detected a few times. The V and J genes are TRBV5-1 and TRBJ1-2, with D perhaps matching TRBD1 (5 bases). CDR3 length equals 14 residues. V was clipped by 0 bases and J by 7 bases, with 13 bases between them. Germline V gene data show CDR1 as SGHRS and CDR2 as YFSETQ. CDR3 sequence reads: CASSLAQGRVGYTF. The CDR3 nucleotides read TGCGCCAGCAGCTTGGCCCAGGGCCGGGTTGGCTACACCTTC.

This clonotype has only a few counts. The rearrangement links TRBV28 to TRBJ1-5, with D hard to call. The CDR3 extends over 12 amino acids. The V end was cut by 1 base, the J end by 6 bases, with 4 bases between. Germline lookup yields CDR1 MDHEN and CDR2 SYDVKM. The CDR3 protein is CASSLFGQPQHF. Written as DNA, the CDR3 is TGTGCCAGCAGTTTATTTGGTCAGCCCCAGCATTTT.

In this sample, this clonotype turned up a few times. V gene TRBV7-2 combines with J gene TRBJ2-5; D is possibly TRBD2 (6 bases). The CDR3 has 13 residues. CDR1 and CDR2 (germline): SGHTA, FQGNSA. Trimming took 4 bases from V and 4 from J, leaving 10 bases between them. CDR3 nucleotide sequence: TGTGCCAGCAGCTGGACTATACTAGAGACCCAGTACTTC. This sequence encodes CASSWTILETQYF.

This clonotype appeared once. This chain's CDR3 is CASSLRFRGANVLTF. Written as DNA, the CDR3 is TGTGCCAGCAGCTTGAGGTTTCGTGGGGCCAACGTCCTGACTTTC. This chain joins TRBV5-6 and TRBJ2-6; D uncertain. Germline lookup yields CDR1 SGHDT and CDR2 YYEEEE. The V gene lost 1 base and the J gene lost 3 bases, with 8 bases spanning the gap. This CDR3 has 15 amino acids.

The chain employs TRBV12-3 or TRBV12-4 and TRBJ1-6; D is unresolved. With 7 bases removed from V and 8 bases from J, the gap between germline ends came to 6 bases. The CDR3 length is 11 residues. In DNA, the CDR3 is TGTGCCAGCAAAAGGGATTCACCCCTCCACTTT. Amino acids: CASKRDSPLHF.

In its sample, this clonotype was seen a few times. The chain joins TRBV5-1 to TRBJ1-1; TRBD1 might be the D (5 bases). The germline V gene encodes CDR1 SGHRS and CDR2 YFSETQ. This CDR3 has 17 amino acids. Trimming cost V 4 bases and J 2 bases, with 21 bases left between them. CDR3 loop: CASSPQVGGARNTEAFF. The CDR3 DNA reads TGCGCCAGCAGCCCCCAGGTTGGAGGGGCAAGAAACACTGAAGCTTTCTTT.

This clonotype occurred a few times. This chain connects TRBV7-7 to TRBJ2-5; the match to TRBD1 covers 10 bases. The CDR3 has 17 amino acids. Germline assignment: CDR1 SSHAT and CDR2 FNYEAQ (reference sequence). Trimming at V came to 1 base and at J to 0 bases, leaving 5 bases not matched to a gene. The CDR3 bases are TGTGCCAGCAGCTTAGGGGGGACAGGGGCCTACCAAGAGACCCAGTACTTC. Translated: CASSLGGTGAYQETQYF.

This clonotype was detected many times. The chain employs TRBV6-1 and TRBJ1-2; possibly TRBD1 for D (5 bases). V gave up 6 bases and J gave up 3 bases, with 11 bases separating them. The germline CDR1 and CDR2 sequences are MNHNS and SASEGT. There are 13 residues in the CDR3. The CDR3 region is CASRTGTDYGYTF. As DNA, the CDR3 is TGTGCCAGCAGAACGGGGACGGACTATGGCTACACCTTC.

V is TRBV14 and J is TRBJ1-5; 7 bases are a match to TRBD1. The CDR3 extends over 15 amino acids. Trimming at V came to 0 bases and at J to 5 bases, leaving 4 bases not matched to a gene. Germline V gives CDR1 SGHDN, CDR2 FVKESK. The CDR3 DNA is TGTGCCAGCAGCCAAGATCGACAGGGAGATCAGCCCCAGCATTTT. Protein product: CASSQDRQGDQPQHF. Drawing the rest from reference TRBV14 and TRBJ1-5, the complete variable domain is EAGVTQFPSHSVIEKGQTVTLRCDPISGHDNLYWYRRVMGKEIKFLLHFVKESKQDESGMPNNRFLAERTGGTYSTLKVQPAELEDSGVYFCASSQDRQGDQPQHFGDGTRLSIL.

A few counts support this clonotype. This chain links TRBV7-2 with TRBJ2-1; D tentatively fits TRBD1 or TRBD2 (5 bases each). This CDR3 spans 14 amino acids. Germline-derived CDR1 and CDR2 are SGHTA and FQGNSA. The V end lost 1 base, the J end lost 8 bases, and 12 bases lay between the germline ends. The CDR3 reads CASSLGGTNDEQFF. The CDR3 DNA sequence: TGTGCCAGCAGCTTAGGGGGGACGAACGATGAGCAGTTCTTC.

The chain couples TRBV5-5 to TRBJ2-7, with D possibly TRBD1 on 8 matching bases. The germline CDR1 and CDR2 sequences are SGHKS and YYEKEE (reference sequence). Trimming stripped 4 bases from V and 7 bases from J, with 21 bases between. The length of the CDR3 is 15 residues. For the CDR3, the DNA is TGTGCCAGCAGCCTCGGACAGGGAGGGGCTAGGGAGCAGTACGTC. Residues: CASSLGQGGAREQYV.